This T cell receptor beta chain is drawn from a study of T cell repertoires in cytomegalovirus infection (dated by TCRdb to between 2018 and 2021). Study-level background: The peptide stimulations were aimed at well-studied HLA-B-restricted epitopes as well as recently identified HLA-C-restricted CMV epitopes, whose presentation resists viral immunomodulation. Donor HLA type was relevant to the analysis, as public TCR beta signatures indicated carriage of CMV infection together with the matching HLA type.

Results the study describes overall, beyond this receptor: In the ex vivo response, HLA-C-restricted CMV-specific TCR beta clonotypes were dominant, and in two of eight donors the single most frequent clonotype came from this HLA-C-restricted group. In both this cohort and an independent cohort of over 350 donors, the cumulative frequency of public TCR beta family members distinguished carriers of CMV infection plus the relevant HLA type.

CDR1 MNHEY and CDR2 SVGEGT are derived from the germline V gene. The junction shows trimming of 2 bases on V and 5 bases on J, and the gene matches do not reach 8 bases of it. The CDR3 holds 15 amino acids from the cysteine to the phenylalanine. The retained sequence is limited to the CDR3, 45 bases, with the frame set at the first base. This sample's treatment or condition label indicates: in vitro stimulation with specific CMV peptide epitopes to enrich CMV-specific T cells. Sequencing took place on an Illumina HiSeq 1500. Using fastp at Q25 and MiXCR, TCRdb reprocessed the public reads and kept productive beta chains. Rows are unified per CDR3 protein, each entry keeping the most common DNA and genes. The sample contains 900,000 to 950,000 distinct CDR3 sequences, about a third of them found a single time. The leading ten clones occupy more than 12% of the sample. Comment on this clonotype: Its antigen specificity is not known. The input lacks base qualities; no much larger clone sits a single base away.

Recombination connected TRBV6-2 or TRBV6-3 to TRBJ1-2; TRBD1 aligns with 7 central bases. Source: cultured CD8+ T cells from PBMCs, taken from culture after CMV antigen stimulation. The TCR was taken from a human donor in good health (CMV status not recorded). Some clones in this sample may be carry-over from other donors' samples. The CDR3 amino acid sequence is: CASSYPWDSFYGYTF. In nucleotide form, the sequence is TGTGCCAGCAGTTACCCGTGGGACAGCTTTTATGGCTACACCTTC.